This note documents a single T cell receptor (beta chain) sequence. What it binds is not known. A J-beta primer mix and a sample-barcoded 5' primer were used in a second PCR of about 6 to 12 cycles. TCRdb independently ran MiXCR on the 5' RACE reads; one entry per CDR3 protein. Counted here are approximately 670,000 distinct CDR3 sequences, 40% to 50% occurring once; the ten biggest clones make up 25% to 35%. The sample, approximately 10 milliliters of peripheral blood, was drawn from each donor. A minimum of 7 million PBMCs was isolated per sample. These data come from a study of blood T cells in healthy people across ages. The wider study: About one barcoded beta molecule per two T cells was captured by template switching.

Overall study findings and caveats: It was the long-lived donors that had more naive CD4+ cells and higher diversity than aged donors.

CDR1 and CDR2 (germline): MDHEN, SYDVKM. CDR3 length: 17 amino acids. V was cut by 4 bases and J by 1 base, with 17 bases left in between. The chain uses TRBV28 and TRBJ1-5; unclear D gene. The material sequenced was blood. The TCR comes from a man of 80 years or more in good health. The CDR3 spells CASSSIRRGLSNQPQHF. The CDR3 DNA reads TGTGCCAGCAGTTCAATACGACGAGGGCTGAGCAATCAGCCCCAGCATTTT.